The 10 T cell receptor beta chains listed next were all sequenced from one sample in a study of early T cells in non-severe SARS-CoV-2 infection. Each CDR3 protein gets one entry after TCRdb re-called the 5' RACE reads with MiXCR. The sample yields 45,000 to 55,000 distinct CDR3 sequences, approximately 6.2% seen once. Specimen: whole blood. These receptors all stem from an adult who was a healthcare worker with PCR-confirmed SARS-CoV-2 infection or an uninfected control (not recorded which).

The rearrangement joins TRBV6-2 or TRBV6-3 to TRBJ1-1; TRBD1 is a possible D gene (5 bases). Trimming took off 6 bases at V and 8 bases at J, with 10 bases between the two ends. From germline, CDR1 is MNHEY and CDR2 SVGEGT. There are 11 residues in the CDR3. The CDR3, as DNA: TGTGCCAGCAGCACCGGGGCCGAAGCTTTCTTT. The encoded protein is CASSTGAEAFF.

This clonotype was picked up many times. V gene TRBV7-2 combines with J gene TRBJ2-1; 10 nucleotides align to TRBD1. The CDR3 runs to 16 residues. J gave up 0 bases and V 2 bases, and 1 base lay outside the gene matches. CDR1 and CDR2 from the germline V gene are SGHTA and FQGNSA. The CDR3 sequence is CASSLRDRGSYNEQFF. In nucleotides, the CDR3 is TGTGCCAGCAGCTTACGGGACAGGGGCTCCTACAATGAGCAGTTCTTC.

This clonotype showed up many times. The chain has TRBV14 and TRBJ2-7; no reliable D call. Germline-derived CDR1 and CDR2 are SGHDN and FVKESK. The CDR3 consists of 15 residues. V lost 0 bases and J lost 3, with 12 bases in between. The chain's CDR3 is CASSQDFRPYYEQYF. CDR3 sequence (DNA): TGTGCCAGCAGCCAAGATTTTAGGCCCTACTACGAGCAGTACTTC.

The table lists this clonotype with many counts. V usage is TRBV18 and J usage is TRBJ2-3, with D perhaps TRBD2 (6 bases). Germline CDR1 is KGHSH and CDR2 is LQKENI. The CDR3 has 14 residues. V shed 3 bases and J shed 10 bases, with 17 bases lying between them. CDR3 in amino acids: CASSPPAGTLAQYF. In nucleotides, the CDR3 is TGTGCCAGCTCACCCCCCGCGGGGACGTTGGCGCAGTATTTT.

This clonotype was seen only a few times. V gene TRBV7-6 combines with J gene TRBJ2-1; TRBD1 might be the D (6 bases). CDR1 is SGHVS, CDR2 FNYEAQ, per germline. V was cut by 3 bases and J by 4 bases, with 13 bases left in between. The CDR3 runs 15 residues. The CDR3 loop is CASSLSGGGYNEQFF. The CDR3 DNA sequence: TGTGCCAGCAGCTTGAGTGGGGGCGGATACAATGAGCAGTTCTTC.

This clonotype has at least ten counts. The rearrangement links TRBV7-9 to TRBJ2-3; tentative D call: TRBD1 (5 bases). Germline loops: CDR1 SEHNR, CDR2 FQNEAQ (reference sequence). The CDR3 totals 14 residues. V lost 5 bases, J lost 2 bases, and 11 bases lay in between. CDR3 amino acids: CASSPDSYTDTQYF. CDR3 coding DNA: TGTGCCAGCAGCCCCGACAGTTACACAGATACGCAGTATTTT.

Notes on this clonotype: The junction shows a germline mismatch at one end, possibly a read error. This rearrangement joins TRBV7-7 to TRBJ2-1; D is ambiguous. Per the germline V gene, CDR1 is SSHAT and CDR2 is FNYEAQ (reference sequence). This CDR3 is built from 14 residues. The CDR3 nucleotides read TGTGCTAGCAGCAAGGACCTCTCCTACAATGAGCAGTTCTTC. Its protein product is CASSKDLSYNEQFF.

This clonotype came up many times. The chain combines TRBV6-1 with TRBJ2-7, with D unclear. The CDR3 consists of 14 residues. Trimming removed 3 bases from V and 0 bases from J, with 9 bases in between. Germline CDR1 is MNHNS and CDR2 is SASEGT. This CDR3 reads CASSELESSYEQYF. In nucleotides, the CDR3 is TGTGCCAGCAGTGAGCTTGAGAGCTCCTACGAGCAGTACTTC.

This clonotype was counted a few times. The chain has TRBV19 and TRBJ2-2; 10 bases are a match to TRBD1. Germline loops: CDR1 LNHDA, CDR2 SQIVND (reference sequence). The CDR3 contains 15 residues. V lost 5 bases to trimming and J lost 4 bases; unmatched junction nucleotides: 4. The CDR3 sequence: CASSATGGFTGELFF. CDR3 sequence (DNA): TGTGCCAGTAGTGCGACAGGGGGCTTCACCGGGGAGCTGTTTTTT.

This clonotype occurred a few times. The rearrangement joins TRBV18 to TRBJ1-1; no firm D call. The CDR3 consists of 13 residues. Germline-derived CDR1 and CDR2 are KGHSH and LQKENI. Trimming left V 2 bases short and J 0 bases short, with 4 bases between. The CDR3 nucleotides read TGTGCCAGCTCACCAACCCTGAACACTGAAGCTTTCTTT. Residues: CASSPTLNTEAFF.